This TCR beta chain was captured in a study of cytomegalovirus exposure and HLA in healthy donors (dated by TCRdb to 2015 to 2018). Regarding the research as a whole: According to an earlier analysis of 550 to 700 of the donors, about 179 million T cells yielded over 90 million unique TCR beta sequences and approximately 280 Gb of sequence data. Around 320 gigabases of sequencing data and 70 million to 100 million unique TCR sequences were included in an early release covering roughly 700 HLA-typed donors. The genetic ancestry cluster associated with self-reported Caucasian donors included 80% to 90% of the 398 genotyped donors. The study aimed to test whether signatures of past pathogen exposure could be identified by cataloging public T cell receptors. The T cell repertoires of 666 subjects were profiled by immunosequencing and related to cytomegalovirus serostatus. Besides the first cohort of about 730 subjects, a separate validation cohort made up of about 120 different subjects was used. To predict cytomegalovirus infection status, the study brought together high-throughput TCR immunosequencing, statistical association of individual TCRs with disease status, and machine learning. A later analysis re-analyzed previously published TCR beta repertoires from 660 or so donors and added high-resolution HLA genotyping to study TCR occurrence patterns. The later analysis used no new phenotypic data to find candidate immune exposures, relying instead on TCR beta sequences and their occurrence across donors. In an earlier analysis of 587 of the donors, high-throughput TCR beta sequencing was used to judge whether each TCR beta V gene segment behaved as functional or pseudogenic. Alongside the repertoire data, information on donor age, sex, ethnicity and CMV serostatus was compiled. A later genetic analysis used genome-wide SNP genotypes for about 65% of the roughly 700 donors, treating that subset as a discovery cohort. Every discovery cohort repertoire had been produced on one sequencing platform. Class I and class II HLA loci were covered by the typing at four-digit resolution. The number of typed donors differed by locus: 629-630 for A, B, C, DRB1 and DQB1; some 500 for DQA1; about 600 for DPA1; and about 450 for DPB1. Four to six DR-DQ haplotypes were handled as single units for association and clustering, since linkage in the cohort was strong. Across about 370 genotyped donors of the cohort, an average of about 200,000 unique TCR beta nucleotide sequences per donor were sequenced, and 15% to 20% of those sequences were non-productive. General study outcomes and caveats: In a later analysis, several top co-occurrence clusters were reported to appear linked to parvovirus B19, influenza, CMV and Epstein-Barr virus. Cytomegalovirus status was reported to be diagnosed by the classifier with high specificity and sensitivity in both the original and validation cohorts. A later genetic analysis associated a missense DCLRE1C variant with V-gene and J-gene trimming of TCR beta chains, and an independent cohort replicated the association. Correlated functional status among segregating V segments might reflect linkage disequilibrium, but an unknown experimental factor could not be ruled out. Across donors, most TCR sequences were observed very rarely, whereas some public TCRs were present in many individuals. Because HLA typing was missing for some donors at each locus, association tests included only the typed subset. In vitro tests confirmed that three of the cytomegalovirus-associated TCR beta chains recognize cytomegalovirus antigens. In an earlier analysis of around 600 of the donors, most TCR beta V segments were observed in productive rearrangements about 87% or about 30% of the time, broadly matching IMGT annotations. In this cohort, only TCR beta chains were sequenced, and detectable features were limited by the absence of alpha or paired-chain data. When HLA alleles, especially DR and DQ, strongly co-occurred, attributing TCR associations to individual alleles was difficult. The authors suggested that the approach could potentially be extended to other disease states and immunological phenotypes. About 15 rarely observed V segments, including chromosome 9 orphons, were excluded from the earlier analysis of some 590 of the donors because counts were too low. In a later analysis, TCR association rates were found to vary across HLA loci, with the most associated TCRs seen for DRB1 alleles and the fewest for HLA-C alleles. A later genetic analysis reported fewer N-insertions in productive TCRs among donors in an Asian-associated ancestry cluster than the 666-donor mean. The study listed 164 TCR beta chains as associated with cytomegalovirus. A later analysis associated about 17,000 TCR beta sequences with specific HLA alleles at a false discovery rate of 0.05. A group of highly shared sequence variants was considered likely to be a technical artifact of the sequencing pipeline. In a later analysis, HLA-associated TCR beta chains were found to be more clonally expanded and to have lower generation probabilities than equally common non-associated chains. Because the 87-base-pair reads could not distinguish some IMGT-functional V segments, including TRBV6-2 and TRBV6-3, those segments were excluded. Sequencing depth was assumed to be roughly uniform across donors in the presence/absence analyses, though that assumption may not hold. CMV serostatus was the only immune exposure information available for the cohort. A further reported finding was that TCR beta sequences accurately predicted the HLA-A and HLA-B alleles for most subjects in the first cohort. A later analysis found that most CMV-associated TCR beta chains appeared HLA-restricted, with HLA associations seemingly driven largely by CMV exposure.

The library was made by the immunoSEQ multiplex PCR assay. The multiplex PCR relied on a mix of 60 forward primers for TCR Vbeta segments and 13 reverse primers for TCR Jbeta segments. A multiplex PCR assay on genomic DNA amplified the CDR3 region of rearranged TCR beta genes. The Illumina HiSeq System was used to sequence the amplified TCR beta libraries as 87-base-pair reads. Per the original workflow: Across the 500 to 750 repertoires, a later analysis counted 78 million or so unique TCR beta chains, some 11 million of which were shared by at least two donors. Raw reads were error-corrected and collapsed into unique sequences by a nearest-neighbor algorithm in which closely related sequences were merged to remove PCR and sequencing errors. V, D and J gene segments were assigned by aligning CDR3 sequences to IMGT reference sequences. For a sequence to be retained, at least a six-nucleotide match to both a V gene segment and a J gene segment was required. Rearrangements were called productive when the CDR3 lacked stop codons and stayed in frame with V and J; all others were non-productive. Following IMGT convention, CDR3 was defined as the stretch from the second conserved V-encoded cysteine to the conserved J-encoded phenylalanine. In an earlier analysis of around 570 of the donors, sequences lacking an unambiguous match to a single V gene segment were excluded. In an earlier analysis of around 590 of the donors, a V segment was called functional when productive rearrangements were above 56.7%, and segregating when the standard deviation between donors exceeded 5%. A statistical classification framework was built to diagnose cytomegalovirus status from the catalog of TCR beta chain sequences. V and J gene assignment, in a later analysis, came from comparing TCR nucleotide sequences with IMGT/GENE-DB human TR gene sequences. A later analysis assigned CDR3 sequences and most-parsimonious VDJ recombination scenarios with the TCRdist pipeline. In a later analysis, every TCR beta chain was defined by the combination of its CDR3 amino acid sequence and its V-gene family, and reads without a unique V-gene family were dropped. In a later analysis, fewer than 600 highly shared, low-generation-probability nucleotide sequences were removed to address suspected cross-contamination and a sequencing artifact. A later analysis calculated a clonal expansion index for each public chain from normalized within-repertoire ranks of inferred template counts. A later analysis computed generation probabilities with a VDJ recombination model fitted to out-of-frame rearrangements, and checked the results against IGoR. In a later analysis, TCR-TCR, TCR-HLA and TCR-CMV co-occurrence was scored with hypergeometric tests, and a repertoire-size bias correction was applied to TCR pairs. False discovery rates were estimated in a later analysis by permuting HLA or CMV assignments 20 times. In a later analysis, co-occurring TCRs were grouped with DBSCAN, and TCRdist sequence similarity was added when clustering was performed within HLA-allele-positive subsets. Repertoires with fewer than 30,000 or more than 120,000 public chains, plus five repertoires with anomalous nucleotide sharing, were excluded from co-occurrence clustering. The clones in this table, taken by TCRdb from immuneACCESS, are in-frame only. Not every clone is retained; where verified, under half of the shortfall comes from an unresolved V gene, and the cause of the rest is unknown. That table gives V, J and clone size, and the DNA gave D and trimming. This sample has under 65,000 clones in its table, and almost 85% of those were observed once. The ten biggest clones cover about 3% of the sample.

CDR1 and CDR2 (LNHDA, SQIVND) derive from the germline V gene (reference sequence). V is pruned by 6 bases and J by 8 bases, leaving 6 bases of the junction without a gene match. Counted from cysteine to phenylalanine, this CDR3 has 12 amino acids. The DNA shown is the 36-base CDR3, in frame from base 1. The cohort was made up of 666 healthy bone marrow donors. At the time of sampling, all cohort members were nominally healthy, though unrecorded immune exposures were likely present. The donor was CMV seronegative and belonged to the group of more than 300 seronegative cohort members. Every donor gave a peripheral blood sample, and the peripheral blood mononuclear cells from that sample were used for TCR beta sequencing. The Qiagen DNeasy Blood Extraction Kit was used to extract genomic DNA from the blood cell samples. The sample holds a few counts of this clone. It lacks a known antigen. No base quality information exists; no much larger clone differs at one position.

The sequenced sample was PBMCs. The clonotype comes from a man aged 50 or older in good health and CMV-seronegative. The V and J segments used are TRBV19 and TRBJ1-1; 7 bases in the junction line up with TRBD1. The sequence in DNA is TGTGCCAGTAGGAGCAGGGGGTCCGAAGCTTTCTTT. This gives the protein CASRSRGSEAFF. With all but the CDR3 taken from the reference TRBV19 and TRBJ1-1 genes, the full variable domain is: DGGITQSPKYLFRKEGQNVTLSCEQNLNHDAMYWYRQDPGQGLRLIYYSQIVNDFQKGDIAEGYSVSREKKESFPLTVTSAQKNPTAFYLCASRSRGSEAFFGQGTRLTVV.